Shown below are 10 T cell receptor beta chains from a single sample sequenced in a study of regulatory T cells in long-lasting Graves disease. Arm-PCR of CDR3 regions with iRepertoire HTBI primers generated TCR beta libraries. Using its own MiXCR run on the multiplex PCR reads, TCRdb lists one record per CDR3 protein. The table records some 370,000 distinct CDR3 sequences, approximately 12% of them present only once. Sample time point: newly diagnosed GD, antithyroid drugs for less than 3 months. Isolated PBMC RNA provided the starting material for the TCR library. The same sample was also used in a study of T cells in Graves' hyperthyroidism and ophthalmopathy.

This material consisted of peripheral blood mononuclear cells (PBMCs), taken at new diagnosis, from a patient treated with antithyroid drugs. These receptors were collected from a woman under 30 with Graves disease.

The gene calls are TRBV15 and TRBJ1-2; D call uncertain. V lost 0 bases, J lost 6 bases, and 11 bases lay in between. Germline-derived CDR1 and CDR2 are LNHNV and YYDKDF (reference sequence). The CDR3 spans 14 residues. In DNA form, the CDR3 reads TGTGCCACCAGCAGAGACAGCTCCAACCATGGCTACACCTTC. As protein: CATSRDSSNHGYTF.

About this clonotype: With a much larger clone just one base away, this may be a read error. Since no conserved phenylalanine or tryptophan closes the CDR3, a read error is the likely cause. J is TRBJ1-1 and V is TRBV2; D uncertain. Between the trimmed V and J ends, which lost 3 bases and 1 base, there was a span of 9 bases. The CDR3 runs 14 residues. In germline, CDR1 is SNHLY, CDR2 FYNNEI. The DNA for the CDR3 is TGTGCCAGCAGTGATCCGGTGACGAACACTGAAGCTTTCCTT. This gives the protein CASSDPVTNTEAFL.

In regard to this clonotype: One end of the junction fails to match germline, which may point to a read error. The chain carries TRBV29-1 and TRBJ2-7, with D possibly TRBD2 on 5 matching bases. The germline V gene encodes CDR1 SQVTM and CDR2 ANQGSEA. The CDR3 loop spans 12 amino acids. The CDR3, as DNA: TGCAGCGTGGAAGGGAGTATCAACGAGCAGTACTTC. It encodes CSVEGSINEQYF.

At least ten counts were recorded for this clonotype. For the CDR3, the DNA is TGTGCCAGCAGCGCGGTGGGCGGAGGCACAGATACGCAGTATTTT. Protein: CASSAVGGGTDTQYF. V is TRBV3-1 and J is TRBJ2-3; D gene uncertain. Trimming removed 5 bases at V and 1 base at J, with 13 bases between. The length of the CDR3 is 15 residues. Germline CDR1 is LGHDT and CDR2 is YNNKEL (reference sequence).

In its sample, this clonotype was seen many times. The gene calls are TRBV3-1 and TRBJ1-1, with a possible D match to TRBD1 (5 bases). CDR1 is LGHDT and CDR2 is YNNKEL in the germline V gene (reference sequence). CDR3 length: 13 residues. V was shortened by 4 bases and J by 8 bases, with 14 bases between the two germline ends. CDR3 loop: CASSRVRDGEAFF. The CDR3 nucleotides are TGTGCCAGCAGCCGAGTCAGGGACGGAGAAGCTTTCTTT. The entire variable domain, with the rest obtained from reference TRBV3-1 and TRBJ1-1, is as follows: DTAVSQTPKYLVTQMGNDKSIKCEQNLGHDTMYWYKQDSKKFLKIMFSYNNKELIINETVPNRFSPKSPDKAHLNLHINSLELGDSAVYFCASSRVRDGEAFFGQGTRLTVV.

This sequence joins TRBV4-3 and TRBJ2-1, with 8 bases lining up with TRBD2. There are 18 residues in the CDR3. The J segment lost 0 bases and the V segment lost 3 bases, leaving 10 bases of the junction unmatched. Germline CDR1 reads LGHNA; CDR2 reads YSLEER. The CDR3 DNA sequence: TGCGCCAGCAGCCACTTCGGGGGGGCCCTAAGCTCCTACAATGAGCAGTTCTTC. Amino acid sequence: CASSHFGGALSSYNEQFF.

This clonotype appeared many times. The chain uses TRBV11-3 and TRBJ2-1, with D possibly being TRBD1 or TRBD2 (6 bases each). V lost 3 bases to trimming and J lost 7 bases, with 16 bases between them. The CDR3 extends over 15 amino acids. Germline CDR1 and CDR2: SGHNT and YENEEA. The CDR3 nucleotides read TGTGCCAGCAGCTTTCTAGGGGGGCGGTCGAATGAGCAGTTCTTC. This codes for CASSFLGGRSNEQFF.

Ten or more counts support this clonotype. V and J are TRBV2 and TRBJ2-1, with D perhaps TRBD1 or TRBD2 (6 bases each). This CDR3 region has 14 residues. Per the germline V gene, CDR1 is SNHLY and CDR2 is FYNNEI. V was shortened by 7 bases and J by 4 bases, with 14 bases between the two germline ends. CDR3 residues: CASNRGPLYNEQFF. The CDR3 DNA sequence: TGTGCCAGCAACCGGGGGCCTCTATACAATGAGCAGTTCTTC. The complete variable domain, with remaining parts taken from reference TRBV2 and TRBJ2-1, reads EPEVTQTPSHQVTQMGQEVILRCVPISNHLYFYWYRQILGQKVEFLVSFYNNEISEKSEIFDDQFSVERPDGSNFTLKIRSTKLEDSAMYFCASNRGPLYNEQFFGPGTRLTVL.

The gene calls are TRBV11-2 and TRBJ2-1; possibly TRBD1 for D (5 bases). Germline V lookup: CDR1 SGHAT, CDR2 FQNNGV. Trimming pared 0 bases from V and 3 bases from J, leaving 9 bases between. The CDR3 totals 15 residues. The CDR3 reads CASSLDGAFYNEQFF. The CDR3 region has the DNA TGTGCCAGCAGCTTAGATGGGGCGTTCTACAATGAGCAGTTCTTC.

This clonotype was counted ten times or more. This rearrangement joins TRBV12-3 or TRBV12-4 to TRBJ2-1; TRBD1 matches at 9 bases. The CDR3 runs to 17 residues. Unmatched junction bases numbered 17, after V lost 7 bases and J lost 7 bases. CDR3 amino acids: CASKWGTGIPMLNEQFF. CDR3 coding DNA: TGTGCCAGCAAATGGGGGACAGGGATCCCCATGTTGAATGAGCAGTTCTTC.